This TCR beta chain was retrieved from a study of shared clonotypes between healthy human individuals. Study context: A few men and a couple of women, aged 18 to 49, were donors. Used for every donor were three CD4 naive, three CD4 memory, two CD8 naive and one CD8 memory plate.

This CDR3 spans 13 amino acids. The germline V gene encodes CDR1 MGHRA and CDR2 YSYEKL. Trimming took 3 bases from V and 7 from J, leaving 12 bases between them. The input for sorted-subset replicate PCRs was 150 to 200 ng DNA, around 27,000 T cell genomes. TCRdb's copy holds only in-frame clones and misses some; the assay was immunoSEQ multiplex PCR. This table holds under 1 million clones, 85% to 95% found once. As defined, naive CD8 cells were CD45RO-negative and positively selected for CCR7, with terminally differentiated effector memory CD45RA+ cells excluded. Nashville, Tennessee was home to all donors, each a Caucasian adult. This clone occurred once.

The sequencing input was naive CD8+ T cells sorted from blood. This receptor was identified in a man younger than 45 in good health. The rearrangement links TRBV4-1 to TRBJ1-1; no reliable D call. This CDR3 is CASSQIPAGEAFF. The CDR3 region has the DNA TGCGCCAGCAGCCAGATCCCGGCAGGTGAAGCTTTCTTT.